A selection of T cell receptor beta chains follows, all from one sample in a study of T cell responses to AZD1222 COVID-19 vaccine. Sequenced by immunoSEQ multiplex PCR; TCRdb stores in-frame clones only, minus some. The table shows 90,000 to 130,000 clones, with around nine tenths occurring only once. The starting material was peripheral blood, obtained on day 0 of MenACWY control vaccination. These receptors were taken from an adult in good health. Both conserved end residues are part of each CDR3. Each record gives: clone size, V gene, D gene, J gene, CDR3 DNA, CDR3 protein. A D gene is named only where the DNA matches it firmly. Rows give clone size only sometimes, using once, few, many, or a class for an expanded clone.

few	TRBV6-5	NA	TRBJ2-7	TGTGCCAGCAGTAAACAGGGATACGAGCAGTACTTC	CASSKQGYEQYF
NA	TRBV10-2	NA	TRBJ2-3	TGCGCCAGCAGTGAGTCGAGTGTAGGGGGAACGCAGTATTTT	CASSESSVGGTQYF
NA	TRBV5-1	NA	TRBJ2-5	TGCGCCAGCAGCACCGGGACGGACCGGCAAGAGACCCAGTACTTC	CASSTGTDRQETQYF
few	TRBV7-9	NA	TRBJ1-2	TGTGCCAGCAGCTCGTCCGGGACGGAGTCTGAGTATGGCTACACCTTC	CASSSSGTESEYGYTF
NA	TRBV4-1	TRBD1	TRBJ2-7	TGCGCCAGCAGCCCGACAGGGGGTGGTACCTACGAGCAGTACTTC	CASSPTGGGTYEQYF
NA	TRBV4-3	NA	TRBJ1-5	TGCGCCAGCAGCCAAGAGATCTTTCCAGCTAGCAATCAGCCCCAGCATTTT	CASSQEIFPASNQPQHF
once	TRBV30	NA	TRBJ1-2	TGTGCCTGGAGCGGTAACTATGGCTACACCTTC	CAWSGNYGYTF
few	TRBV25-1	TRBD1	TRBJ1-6	TGTGCCAGCAGTGACCAGACAGGGGCTTCACCCCTCCACTTT	CASSDQTGASPLHF
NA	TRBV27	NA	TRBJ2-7	TGTGCCAGCAGTTGTAACACTATACAAGGACGTCGAGGCAACGAGCAGTACTTC	CASSCNTIQGRRGNEQYF
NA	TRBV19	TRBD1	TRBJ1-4	TGTGCCAGTAGTCCGGGACAGGGACCGAATGAAAAACTGTTTTTT	CASSPGQGPNEKLFF
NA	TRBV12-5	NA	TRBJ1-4	TGTGCTAGTGGTTTTGGGGCGATTGCTGAAAAACTGTTTTTT	CASGFGAIAEKLFF
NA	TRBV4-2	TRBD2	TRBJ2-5	TGTGCCAGCAGCTCCTCGGGGGGAGGGGAGACCCAGTACTTC	CASSSSGGGETQYF
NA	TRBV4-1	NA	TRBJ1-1	TGCGCCAGCAGCCACGCACTCAGAAACAAGGGCGGCGTTGAAGCTTTCTTT	CASSHALRNKGGVEAFF
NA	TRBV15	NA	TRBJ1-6	TGTGCCACCAGCGCCCAGGGCACCTATAATTCACCCCTCCACTTT	CATSAQGTYNSPLHF
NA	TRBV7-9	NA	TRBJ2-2	TGTGCCAGCAGCTTTTTCGGCGGAGGCACCGGGGAGCTGTTTTTT	CASSFFGGGTGELFF
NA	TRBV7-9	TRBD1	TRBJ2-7	TGTGCCAGCAGTTTACAGGGGTACGAGCAGTACTTC	CASSLQGYEQYF
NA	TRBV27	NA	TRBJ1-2	TGTGCCAGCAGTTTTCACGGGACACCCTATGGCTACACCTTC	CASSFHGTPYGYTF
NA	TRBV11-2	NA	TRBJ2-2	TGTGCCAGCAGCTTAGCTTGGGGGGGCGCGAACACCGGGGAGCTGTTTTTT	CASSLAWGGANTGELFF
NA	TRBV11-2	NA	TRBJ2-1	TGTGCCAGCAGCCCCGAAACAGACATATTGCAGCAGTTCTTC	CASSPETDILQQFF
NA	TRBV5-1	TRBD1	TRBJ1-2	TGCGCCAGCAGCTGGCTTCCGGGACAGGCCACCGAGCGGCATGGCTACACCTTC	CASSWLPGQATERHGYTF
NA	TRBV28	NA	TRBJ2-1	TGTGCCAGCAGTTTAGGGGGCGGGAATGAGCAGTTCTTC	CASSLGGGNEQFF
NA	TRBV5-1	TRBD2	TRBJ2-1	TGCGCCAGCAGCTTGGTGGGGACTAGCGGGGGGCAATACAATGAGCAGTTCTTC	CASSLVGTSGGQYNEQFF
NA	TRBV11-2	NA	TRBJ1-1	TGTGCCAGCAGCTTATATCGGACAGCCGAAGCTTTCTTT	CASSLYRTAEAFF
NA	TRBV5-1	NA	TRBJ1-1	TGCGCCAGCAGCTTGGATTGGACCACTGAAGCTTTCTTT	CASSLDWTTEAFF
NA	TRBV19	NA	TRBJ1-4	TGTGCCAGTAGTATATCCAATGAAAAACTGTTTTTT	CASSISNEKLFF
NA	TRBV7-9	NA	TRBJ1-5	TGTGCCAGCAGCCCGGGTGGCATCAGCAATCAGCCCCAGCATTTT	CASSPGGISNQPQHF
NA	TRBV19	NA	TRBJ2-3	TGTGCCAGTAGCTCGGAGGGAGATACGCAGTATTTT	CASSSEGDTQYF
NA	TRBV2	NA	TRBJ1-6	TGTGCCAGCAGCGACAGGTTTACGGCACCCCTCCACTTT	CASSDRFTAPLHF
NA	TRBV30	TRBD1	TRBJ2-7	TGTGCCTGGAGTGTAACAGGGGGGACCGAGCAGTACTTC	CAWSVTGGTEQYF
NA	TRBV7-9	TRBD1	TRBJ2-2	TGTGCCAGCAGCTTAACAGGGGGAGGATACGGGGAGCTGTTTTTT	CASSLTGGGYGELFF
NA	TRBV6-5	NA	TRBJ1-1	TGTGCCAGCAGCGCACGGGGGTATGAAGCTTTCTTT	CASSARGYEAFF
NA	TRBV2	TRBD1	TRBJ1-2	TGTGCCAGCAGAGAAAGACGGACAGGCGTGGACTATGGCTACACCTTC	CASRERRTGVDYGYTF
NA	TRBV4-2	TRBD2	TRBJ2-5	TGTGCCAGCAGCCATAGACTAGCGGGGGAGGAGACCCAGTACTTC	CASSHRLAGEETQYF
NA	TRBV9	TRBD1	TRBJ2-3	TGTGCCAGCAGCGTTGGATTTGGCCGGGACAGGGTCACAGATACGCAGTATTTT	CASSVGFGRDRVTDTQYF
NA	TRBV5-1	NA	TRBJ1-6	TGCGCCAGCACTGTGTCGGGTTGGTCATCAAATAATTCACCCCTCCACTTT	CASTVSGWSSNNSPLHF
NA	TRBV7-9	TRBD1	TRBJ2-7	TGTGCCAGCAGCTGGGACAGCTCCTACGAGCAGTACTTC	CASSWDSSYEQYF
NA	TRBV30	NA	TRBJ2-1	TGTGCCTGGAGTGACCTGGGCTCCTACAATGAGCAGTTCTTC	CAWSDLGSYNEQFF
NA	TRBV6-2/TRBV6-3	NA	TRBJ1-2	TGTGCCAGCAGCCCTTTCCCCTCCTATGGCTACACCTTC	CASSPFPSYGYTF
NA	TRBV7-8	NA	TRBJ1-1	TGTGCCAGCAGCTTAGCGCGGGTCGGGCACACTGAAGCTTTCTTT	CASSLARVGHTEAFF
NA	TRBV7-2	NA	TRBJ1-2	TGTGCCAGCAGCCCCTCCGGGGAGGTGCATGGCTACACCTTC	CASSPSGEVHGYTF
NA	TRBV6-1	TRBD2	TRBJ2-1	TGTGCCAGCAGTGAAGCGCCGGGGCAAAGCCGGGGGGATGAGCAGTTCTTC	CASSEAPGQSRGDEQFF
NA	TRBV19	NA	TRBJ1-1	TGTGCCAGTAGTGGGTCCTTGAACACTGAAGCTTTCTTT	CASSGSLNTEAFF
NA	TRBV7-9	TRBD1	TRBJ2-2	TGTGCCAGCAGCCCAAGGGACAGGGCTACCGGGGAGCTGTTTTTT	CASSPRDRATGELFF
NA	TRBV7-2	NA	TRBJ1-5	TGTGCCAGCAGCGCCAGTGGGGTCACAGCTAATCAGCCCCAGCATTTT	CASSASGVTANQPQHF
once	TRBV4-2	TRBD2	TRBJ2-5	TGTGCCAGCAGCCAAGGTAACGGGGGGGCCATCGAGACCCAGTACTTC	CASSQGNGGAIETQYF
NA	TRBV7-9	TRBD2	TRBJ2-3	TGTGCCAGCAGCTTGCTAGCGGGGAGCACAGATACGCAGTATTTT	CASSLLAGSTDTQYF
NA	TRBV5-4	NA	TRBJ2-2	TGTGCCAGCAGCCCGGGGGGCGTGAACACCGGGGAGCTGTTTTTT	CASSPGGVNTGELFF
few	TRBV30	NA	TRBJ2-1	TGTGCCTGGAGTGTAACGGACAATGAGCAGTTCTTC	CAWSVTDNEQFF